The clone carrying this TCR beta chain was counted a few times. Its matching antigen is unknown. The data were taken from a study of cytomegalovirus exposure and HLA in healthy donors. The CDR3 is 15 amino acids. Trimming at V came to 0 bases and at J to 8 bases, leaving 8 bases not matched to a gene. Germline V gene data show CDR1 as SGHKS and CDR2 as YYEKEE (reference sequence). The PCR had 60 Vbeta and 13 Jbeta primers. Data came from immunoSEQ multiplex PCR; TCRdb stores just in-frame clones and leaves some out. The sample includes 140,000 to 150,000 clones, 65% to 85% of them seen just once. Study-level findings and limits: CMV antigen specificity was confirmed in vitro for a few CMV-associated chains. Later on, a genetic analysis was performed. It linked a missense variant in DCLRE1C with V- and J-gene trimming of TCR beta.

The TCR comes from a man between 25 and 39 years old in good health and CMV-seronegative. This chain uses TRBV5-5 with TRBJ1-2; 9 bases agree with TRBD1. The sequencing input was PBMCs. The CDR3 DNA is TGTGCCAGCAGCTTGGAGGGACAGGGTAGAGGGGGCTACACCTTC. This encodes CASSLEGQGRGGYTF.